Each of the 7 T cell receptor beta chains below was sequenced from the same sample in a study of long-term antiretroviral therapy in people with HIV. Running of the v3.0 immunoSEQ assay took place at survey level. The data were produced by immunoSEQ multiplex PCR, yet TCRdb's version contains in-frame clones alone and is incomplete. There are tens of thousands of clones in the sample; over 80% occur only once, and approximately 11% lies in the top ten. Sequenced material: unsorted PBMCs, taken 0.8 years before starting antiretroviral therapy. These receptors all stem from a man younger than 35 with HIV.

V and J are TRBV27 and TRBJ2-7, with D possibly TRBD2 on 5 matching bases. The CDR3 is 19 amino acids. The V gene's germline CDR1 is MNHEY and CDR2 SMNVEV (reference sequence). Trimming stripped 2 bases from V and 3 bases from J, with 26 bases between. CDR3 nucleotide sequence: TGTGCCAGCAGTTTACATATCTCCCGCCCGGGAAGGAACAACTACGAGCAGTACTTC. Its translation is CASSLHISRPGRNNYEQYF.

The chain recombines TRBV18 with TRBJ2-3; 12 nucleotides line up with TRBD2. The CDR3 sequence is 21 residues long. V trimming: 8 bases; J trimming: 8 bases; junction bases outside the gene matches: 29. CDR1 is KGHSH and CDR2 is LQKENI in the germline V gene. Written as DNA, the CDR3 is TGTGCCAGCCGACCGCGCCCGACTAGCGGGAGAGGAGGGCCGGTCTATGGTACGCAGTATTTT. This encodes CASRPRPTSGRGGPVYGTQYF.

The chain has TRBV4-2 and TRBJ2-2; maybe TRBD2 (5 bases). Germline lookup yields CDR1 LGHNA and CDR2 YNFKEQ. There are 14 residues in the CDR3. V dropped 4 bases and J dropped 7 bases, with 13 bases sitting between them. CDR3 DNA: TGTGCCAGCAGCCCTCAGCTCGGGAACGGGGAGCTGTTTTTT. It encodes CASSPQLGNGELFF.

As DNA, the CDR3 is TGTGCCAGCAGCCCGGGACAGGGTGAATCTTATGGCTACACCTTC. Translation gives CASSPGQGESYGYTF. This chain links TRBV5-4 with TRBJ1-2, with TRBD1 identical over 9 bases. Per the germline V gene, CDR1 is SGHNT and CDR2 is YYREEE (reference sequence). Germline trimming cut 4 bases from V and 5 bases from J; bases unmatched to any gene: 9. The CDR3 loop spans 15 amino acids.

This chain joins TRBV4-2 and TRBJ2-1; weak D call: TRBD2 (7 bases). Germline CDR1 LGHNA, CDR2 YNFKEQ. V lost 0 bases and J lost 9, with 9 bases in between. The CDR3 spans 13 residues. The CDR3 bases are TGTGCCAGCAGCCAAGAAGGGGGGGGTGAGCAGTTCTTC. It is translated as CASSQEGGGEQFF.

The rearrangement links TRBV30 to TRBJ1-1, with 8 bases identical to TRBD1. Germline V gene sequence: CDR1 GTSNPN, CDR2 SVGIG (reference sequence). This CDR3 has 14 amino acids. V lost 3 bases and J lost 5; bases outside the gene matches: 8. Here the CDR3 DNA reads TGTGCCTGGAGCCTTCAGGGGGCGCGAACTGAAGCTTTCTTT. It is translated as CAWSLQGARTEAFF. Variable domain in full (rest from reference TRBV30 and TRBJ1-1): SQTIHQWPATLVQPVGSPLSLECTVEGTSNPNLYWYRQAAGRGLQLLFYSVGIGQISSEVPQNLSASRPQDRQFILSSKKLLLSDSGFYLCAWSLQGARTEAFFGQGTRLTVV.

The chain carries TRBV27 and TRBJ2-1, with D perhaps TRBD2 (5 bases). The germline gives CDR1 MNHEY, CDR2 SMNVEV (reference sequence). V was trimmed by 3 bases and J by 9 bases, leaving 15 bases between them. This CDR3 is built from 14 residues. The CDR3 coding sequence is TGTGCCAGCAGTTTGCTCCTCCAAGGGAGTGAGCAGTTCTTC. Amino acids: CASSLLLQGSEQFF.